This T cell receptor (beta chain) was obtained from a study of radiotherapy plus CTLA-4 blockade in lung cancer. Study-wide context: Among patients, over 15% showed objective responses, and approximately 30% had disease control.

Worth noting for this clone: Its antigen remains unknown.

The V gene's germline CDR1 is LNHNV and CDR2 YYDKDF (reference sequence). The junction had 5 bases not matched to a gene; V was cut back by 3 bases and J by 4 bases. CDR3 length equals 15 residues. Generated by immunoSEQ multiplex PCR, the TCRdb table keeps only in-frame clones and is missing some. The sample has more than 95,000 clones; roughly 74% are singletons. Study-wide results and caveats: Expansion of tumor-derived TCR clones was observed in blood after radiotherapy plus ipilimumab. Response was reportedly best predicted by early blood T cell clone dynamics, with interferon-beta.

In chemo-refractory metastatic non-small-cell lung cancer, patients got ipilimumab CTLA-4 blockade together with focal radiation. The clonotype comes from a human donor with non-small cell lung cancer who had a partial response to radiotherapy plus ipilimumab. Some clones in this sample may be carry-over from other donors' samples. This specimen was peripheral blood, taken from a patient treated with radiotherapy plus ipilimumab. V gene TRBV15 combines with J gene TRBJ2-3; 9 bases match TRBD1. CDR3 nucleotides: TGTGCCACCAGCAGTCCGGGACAGGGCCCAGATACGCAGTATTTT. Translated: CATSSPGQGPDTQYF.